Presented here are 6 T cell receptor beta chains from one specimen sequenced in a study of neurological immune-mediated disorders. A single record per CDR3 protein comes from TCRdb applying MiXCR to the 5' RACE reads. Among about 48,000 distinct CDR3 sequences listed, approximately 5.8% were seen once. The sample taken for sequencing was CD4+ T cells from blood. The receptors come from a young woman with multiple sclerosis.

This clonotype was counted ten times or more. J is TRBJ1-4 and V is TRBV5-5; D is perhaps TRBD1 (6 bases). CDR1 is SGHKS, CDR2 YYEKEE, per germline (reference sequence). The V and J ends lost 0 bases and 8 bases respectively, with 14 bases between them. The CDR3 extends over 15 amino acids. CDR3: CASSLAVRTVEKLFF. The CDR3 region has the DNA TGTGCCAGCAGCTTGGCCGTTCGGACAGTAGAAAAACTGTTTTTT.

This clonotype was seen at least ten times. The chain employs TRBV9 and TRBJ2-5; D is perhaps TRBD2 (5 bases). V lost 7 bases, J lost 1 base, and 14 bases lay in between. This CDR3 contains 14 residues. Germline lookup yields CDR1 SGDLS and CDR2 YYNGEE. Written as DNA, the CDR3 is TGTGCCAGCTCCCCAGCGGCAGTCCAAGAGACCCAGTACTTC. Translation: CASSPAAVQETQYF.

This clonotype occurred many times. This chain uses TRBV20-1 with TRBJ2-5; the D is unclear. Germline lookup yields CDR1 DFQATT and CDR2 SNEGSKA (reference sequence). Trimming removed 0 bases from V and 4 bases from J, with 15 bases in between. The CDR3 is 15 residues long. CDR3 bases: TGCAGTGCTAGAGATAGGACCCCCCAGGTAGAGACCCAGTACTTC. Its protein is CSARDRTPQVETQYF.

The sample holds a few counts of this clonotype. The gene calls are TRBV3-1 and TRBJ2-5, with 7 bases lining up with TRBD1. The CDR3 has 18 amino acids. Losses at the gene ends were 1 base for V and 2 bases for J; bases not matched to a gene: 13. Germline values: CDR1 LGHDT, CDR2 YNNKEL (reference sequence). The CDR3 DNA reads as TGTGCCAGCAGCCAAGCCCACAAACTTGGGACAGAGCAAGAGACCCAGTACTTC. It yields the protein CASSQAHKLGTEQETQYF.

As for this clonotype: At one end, the junction sequence differs from germline, possibly due to a read error. This chain joins TRBV6-2 or TRBV6-3 and TRBJ1-2, with D perhaps TRBD1 (5 bases). This CDR3 comprises 14 residues. Germline values: CDR1 MNHEY, CDR2 SVGEGT. CDR3 loop: CVSSYSIGVDGYTF. CDR3 sequence (DNA): TGTGTCAGCAGTTACTCGATAGGGGTGGACGGCTACACCTTC.

This clonotype was counted ten times or more. J is TRBJ2-7 and V is TRBV4-3, with TRBD2 identical over 8 bases. Germline CDR1 reads LGHNA; CDR2 reads YSLEER. V shed 0 bases and J 0 bases; nucleotides not matched to a gene: 4. The CDR3 has 16 residues. Here the CDR3 reads CASSQDGLAPSYEQYV. CDR3 DNA: TGCGCCAGCAGCCAAGACGGACTAGCCCCCTCCTACGAGCAGTACGTC.